This section outlines one TCR beta chain sequence together with its context. Its antigen remains unidentified. In germline, CDR1 is MNHEY, CDR2 SVGEGT. V lost 2 bases and J lost 5, with 9 bases in between. This CDR3 has 13 residues. This entry comes from a study of T cell repertoires in cytomegalovirus infection. At the level of the study: Peptides in the study included HLA-C-restricted and HLA-B-restricted CMV epitopes. Public TCR beta signature analysis indicated the presence of both CMV infection and matching HLA type. General study points: There were HLA-C-restricted CMV-specific TCR beta clonotypes dominating the ex vivo response. Summed frequency of shared TCR beta families picked out CMV carriers who also had the relevant HLA.

TCRdb reprocessed the reads via MiXCR and lists one record per CDR3 protein. The sample gives about half a million distinct CDR3 sequences, around a third of which show up once; about 17% is in the top ten. The clonotype comes from a human donor in good health (CMV status not recorded). Some clones in this sample may be carry-over from other donors' samples. The chain uses TRBV6-2 or TRBV6-3 and TRBJ2-5, with D hard to call. Sequenced material: cultured PBMCs, taken from culture after CMV antigen stimulation. As DNA, the CDR3 is TGTGCCAGCAGTTACGGGCCGTCGGAGACCCAGTACTTC. This gives the protein CASSYGPSETQYF.